The rows below give T cell receptor beta chains drawn from one sample of a study of T cell responses to AZD1222 COVID-19 vaccine. Generated by immunoSEQ multiplex PCR, the TCRdb table keeps only in-frame clones and is missing some. Here the sample spans 100,000 to 150,000 clones, 65% to 90% being singletons. Sequenced here: peripheral blood, sampled on day 0 of AZD1222 vaccination. The origin of the receptors is an adult in good health. CDR3s include the opening cysteine and the closing phenylalanine or tryptophan. D genes are given only for firm matches. Some rows mark clone size as missing; the rest say once, few, many or name a class of expanded clone.

size	J	D	V	DNA	CDR3
once	TRBJ2-5	TRBD2	TRBV28	TGTGCCAGCAGTTCAATACTCGGACTAGCGGGGAGGGTAGAGACCCAGTACTTC	CASSSILGLAGRVETQYF
NA	TRBJ2-7	TRBD1	TRBV10-1	TGCGCCAGCAGTGATTTCCGACAGGGGGTGGACGAGCAGTACTTC	CASSDFRQGVDEQYF
NA	TRBJ2-7	NA	TRBV12-3/TRBV12-4	TGTGCCAGCCGGGGCCGCGATCAGCGGGAGCAGTACTTC	CASRGRDQREQYF
few	TRBJ1-2	NA	TRBV2	TGTGCCAGCAGTGACATGGACCAATGGTATGGCTACACCTTC	CASSDMDQWYGYTF
NA	TRBJ1-1	NA	TRBV3-1/TRBV3-2	TGTGCCAGCGAGGGAGGGAGGACTGAAGCTTTCTTT	CASEGGRTEAFF
NA	TRBJ1-2	NA	TRBV5-6	TGTGCCAGCAGCTTCCTTCCGACGGGCGCGGACTATGGCTACACCTTC	CASSFLPTGADYGYTF
NA	TRBJ1-2	NA	TRBV7-2	TGTGCCAGCAGCTTAGTGGCCAGCTCCTATGGCTACACCTTC	CASSLVASSYGYTF
NA	TRBJ2-7	NA	TRBV7-2	TGTGCCAGCAGCCCGCCCGACAGGCTAGAGCAGTACTTC	CASSPPDRLEQYF
NA	TRBJ2-1	TRBD1	TRBV5-8	TGTGCCAGCAGCCAAGGGACAGGGGTTTACAATGAGCAGTTCTTC	CASSQGTGVYNEQFF
NA	TRBJ1-2	NA	TRBV1	TGCACCAGCAGCCAAGATAAAGTACGCCTTTCGGAGTATGGCTACACCTTC	CTSSQDKVRLSEYGYTF
once	TRBJ1-1	NA	TRBV2	TGTGCCAGCAAAGAGAACACTGAAGCTTTCTTT	CASKENTEAFF
few	TRBJ1-2	TRBD1	TRBV12-3/TRBV12-4	TGTGCCAGCAGTTTGACAGGGTCCTATGGCTACACCTTC	CASSLTGSYGYTF
NA	TRBJ2-7	TRBD1	TRBV7-9	TGTGCCAGCAGTCGGCGGGACAGGGGGGACGAGCAGTACTTC	CASSRRDRGDEQYF
NA	TRBJ2-5	TRBD1	TRBV28	TGTGCCAGCATTAATCCGGGACAGGTGAAAGAGACCCAGTACTTC	CASINPGQVKETQYF
NA	TRBJ1-1	NA	TRBV28	TGTGCCAGCAGGGCGGGAAACCGGGGTGAAGCTTTCTTT	CASRAGNRGEAFF
once	TRBJ2-3	NA	TRBV2	TGTGCCAGCAGTGAAGCCCAGGAGGATACGCAGTATTTT	CASSEAQEDTQYF
NA	TRBJ2-7	NA	TRBV2	TGTGCCAGCAGCGCCGGGGGCTCCTACGAGCAGTACTTC	CASSAGGSYEQYF
NA	TRBJ1-1	NA	TRBV2	TGTGGGTCTGGAACTTACACTGAAGCTTTCTTT	CGSGTYTEAFF
NA	TRBJ2-7	TRBD2	TRBV9	TGTGCCAGCAGCGTAGGGGGAGGGCACACCTACGAGCAGTACTTC	CASSVGGGHTYEQYF
NA	TRBJ1-2	TRBD1	TRBV28	TGTGCCAGCAGCCGAGTGGGACAGATCTATGGCTACACCTTC	CASSRVGQIYGYTF
NA	TRBJ2-1	TRBD2	TRBV29-1	TGCAGCGTTAAACTAGCGGGGGTCGGCAATGAGCAGTTCTTC	CSVKLAGVGNEQFF
NA	TRBJ2-5	NA	TRBV14	TGTGCCAGCAGCCGCACGAGTCCGCTGGGGAAGACCCAGTACTTC	CASSRTSPLGKTQYF
few	TRBJ2-7	NA	TRBV28	TGTGCCAGCAGAGTGGACCCTGGCTACGAGCAGTACTTC	CASRVDPGYEQYF
NA	TRBJ1-1	NA	TRBV5-6	TGTGCCAGCAGCCCCGTCAGTGGGGGCTGGGGCACTGAAGCTTTCTTT	CASSPVSGGWGTEAFF
NA	TRBJ2-4	TRBD1	TRBV29-1	TGCAGCGTTGAAGGTGGGGACCGGGACAGGGGGAGAAACATTCAGTACTTC	CSVEGGDRDRGRNIQYF
NA	TRBJ1-4	NA	TRBV24-1	TGTGCCCCAATGAAAGGGGCTAATGAAAAACTGTTTTTT	CAPMKGANEKLFF
NA	TRBJ2-7	TRBD1	TRBV6-2/TRBV6-3	TGTGCCAGCAGTTCATCGGACAGGACCTACGAGCAGTACTTC	CASSSSDRTYEQYF
NA	TRBJ2-5	NA	TRBV7-9	TGTGCCAGCAGCTTAGGATTGGTGGTGACCCAGTACTTC	CASSLGLVVTQYF
NA	TRBJ2-2	TRBD1	TRBV6-5	TGTGCCAGCAGTTACTCGACGGACAGGGTCGCCGGGGAGCTGTTTTTT	CASSYSTDRVAGELFF
NA	TRBJ2-1	NA	TRBV11-3	TGTGCCAGCAGCGCCCAGGAGGGGGATGAGCAGTTCTTC	CASSAQEGDEQFF